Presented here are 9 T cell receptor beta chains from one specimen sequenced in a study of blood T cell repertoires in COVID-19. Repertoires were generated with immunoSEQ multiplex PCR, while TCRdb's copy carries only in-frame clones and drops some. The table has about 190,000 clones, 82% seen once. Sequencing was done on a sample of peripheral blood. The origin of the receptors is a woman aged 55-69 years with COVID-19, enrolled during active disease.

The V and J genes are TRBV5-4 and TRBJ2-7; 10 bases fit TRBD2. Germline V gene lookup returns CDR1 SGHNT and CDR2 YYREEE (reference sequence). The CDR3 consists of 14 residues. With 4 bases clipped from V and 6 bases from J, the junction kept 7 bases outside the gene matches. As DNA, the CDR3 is TGTGCCAGCAGCCCGAGCGGGAGGGCCTCCGAGCAGTACTTC. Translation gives CASSPSGRASEQYF.

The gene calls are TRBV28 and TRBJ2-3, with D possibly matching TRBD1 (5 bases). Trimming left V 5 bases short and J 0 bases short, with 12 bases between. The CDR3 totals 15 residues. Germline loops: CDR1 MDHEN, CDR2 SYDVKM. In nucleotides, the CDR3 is TGTGCCAGCAGTGCCGCAGGGTCTAGCACAGATACGCAGTATTTT. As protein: CASSAAGSSTDTQYF. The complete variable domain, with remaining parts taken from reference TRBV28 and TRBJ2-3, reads DVKVTQSSRYLVKRTGEKVFLECVQDMDHENMFWYRQDPGLGLRLIYFSYDVKMKEKGDIPEGYSVSREKKERFSLILESASTNQTSMYLCASSAAGSSTDTQYFGPGTRLTVL.

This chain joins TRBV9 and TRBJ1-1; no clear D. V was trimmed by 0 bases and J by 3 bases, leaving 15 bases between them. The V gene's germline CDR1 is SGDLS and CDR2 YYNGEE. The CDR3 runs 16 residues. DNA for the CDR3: TGTGCCAGCAGCGTAGAGGTTGGCAGGAGGGACACTGAAGCTTTCTTT. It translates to CASSVEVGRRDTEAFF.

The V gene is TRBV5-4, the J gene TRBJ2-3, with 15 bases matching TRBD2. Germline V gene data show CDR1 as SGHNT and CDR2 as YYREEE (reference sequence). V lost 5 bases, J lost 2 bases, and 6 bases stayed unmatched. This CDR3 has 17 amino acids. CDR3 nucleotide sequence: TGTGCCAGCAGTTCCGGGACTAGCGGGAGGAACACAGATACGCAGTATTTT. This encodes CASSSGTSGRNTDTQYF.

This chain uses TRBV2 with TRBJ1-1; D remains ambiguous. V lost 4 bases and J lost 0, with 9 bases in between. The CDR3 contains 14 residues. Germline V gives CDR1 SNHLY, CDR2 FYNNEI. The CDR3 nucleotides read TGTGCCAGCAGTGCGTTAGATCTGAACACTGAAGCTTTCTTT. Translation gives CASSALDLNTEAFF.

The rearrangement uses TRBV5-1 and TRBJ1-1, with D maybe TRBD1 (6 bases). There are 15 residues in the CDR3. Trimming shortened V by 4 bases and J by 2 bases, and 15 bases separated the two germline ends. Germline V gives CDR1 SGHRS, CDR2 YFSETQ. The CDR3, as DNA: TGCGCCAGCAGCCCAAACAGGGCTCAAAACACTGAAGCTTTCTTT. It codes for CASSPNRAQNTEAFF. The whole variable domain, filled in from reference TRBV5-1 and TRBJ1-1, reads KAGVTQTPRYLIKTRGQQVTLSCSPISGHRSVSWYQQTPGQGLQFLFEYFSETQRNKGNFPGRFSGRQFSNSRSEMNVSTLELGDSALYLCASSPNRAQNTEAFFGQGTRLTVV.

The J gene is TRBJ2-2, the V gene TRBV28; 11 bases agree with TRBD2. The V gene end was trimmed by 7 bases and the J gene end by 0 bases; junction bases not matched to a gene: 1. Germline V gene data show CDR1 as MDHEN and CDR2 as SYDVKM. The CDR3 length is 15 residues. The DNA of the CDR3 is TGTGCCAGCAAACTAGCGGGGGCGAACACCGGGGAGCTGTTTTTT. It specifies CASKLAGANTGELFF. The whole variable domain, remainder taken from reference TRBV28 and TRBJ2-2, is DVKVTQSSRYLVKRTGEKVFLECVQDMDHENMFWYRQDPGLGLRLIYFSYDVKMKEKGDIPEGYSVSREKKERFSLILESASTNQTSMYLCASKLAGANTGELFFGEGSRLTVL.

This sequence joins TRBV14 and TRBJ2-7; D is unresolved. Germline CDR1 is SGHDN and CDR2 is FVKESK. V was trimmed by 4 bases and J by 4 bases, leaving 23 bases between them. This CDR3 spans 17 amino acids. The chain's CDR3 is CASSPATARPNLYEQYF. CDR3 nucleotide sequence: TGTGCCAGCAGCCCTGCGACTGCGAGACCTAATTTGTACGAGCAGTACTTC.

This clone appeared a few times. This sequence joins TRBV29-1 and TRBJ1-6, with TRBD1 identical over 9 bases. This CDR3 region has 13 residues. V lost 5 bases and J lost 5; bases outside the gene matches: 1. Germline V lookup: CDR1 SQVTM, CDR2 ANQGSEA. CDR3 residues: CSVRQGDNSPLHF. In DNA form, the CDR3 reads TGCAGCGTTCGACAGGGGGATAATTCACCCCTCCACTTT. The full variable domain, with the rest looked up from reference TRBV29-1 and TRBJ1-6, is SAVISQKPSRDICQRGTSLTIQCQVDSQVTMMFWYRQQPGQSLTLIATANQGSEATYESGFVIDKFPISRPNLTFSTLTVSNMSPEDSSIYLCSVRQGDNSPLHFGNGTRLTVT.